A selection of T cell receptor beta chains follows, all from one sample in a study of T-cell reconstitution after alpha-beta-depleted transplantation in children. TCRdb passed the PCR reads through MiXCR, listing each CDR3 protein once. The sample has under 60,000 distinct CDR3 sequences; under 6.5% are singletons. The material sequenced was PBMCs, mostly from graft donor cells, taken 60 days after TCRalphabeta/CD19-depleted stem cell transplant. The receptors here all came from a female patient aged 2 to 10 who had a stem cell transplant for aplastic anemia, so the T cells may come from the graft donor. The CDR3 runs from the conserved cysteine through the conserved F or W. A D gene is named only where the DNA matches it firmly. The size entry is marked missing in some rows and otherwise reads once, few, many or a size class.

>.|many|TRBJ2-5|TRBV20-1
CSATLGRYQETQYF
TGCAGTGCTACCCTTGGACGGTACCAAGAGACCCAGTACTTC
>.|few|TRBJ1-1|TRBV12-3/TRBV12-4
CASSLRGARAFF
TGTGCCAGCAGTTTACGGGGGGCGCGAGCTTTCTTT
>.|many|TRBJ2-7|TRBV5-1
CASSLDWWHEQYF
TGCGCCAGCAGCTTGGATTGGTGGCACGAGCAGTACTTC
>.|many|TRBJ2-3|TRBV10-3
CAISDLADTQYF
TGTGCCATCAGTGATTTGGCAGATACGCAGTATTTT
>TRBD2|few|TRBJ2-3|TRBV7-2
CASSLTSGRNTQYF
TGTGCCAGCAGCTTAACTAGCGGGAGGAATACGCAGTATTTT
>.|few|TRBJ2-1|TRBV9
CASSVPSLGGGNEQFF
TGTGCCAGCAGCGTCCCGTCTTTAGGGGGTGGCAATGAGCAGTTCTTC
>TRBD2|.|TRBJ2-3|TRBV7-8
CASSFRGGPDTQYF
TGTGCCAGCAGCTTCCGGGGGGGGCCAGATACGCAGTATTTT
>TRBD2|many|TRBJ2-3|TRBV28
CASEGLAALDTQYF
TGTGCCAGCGAGGGACTAGCGGCCCTCGATACGCAGTATTTT
>.|many|TRBJ1-2|TRBV12-3/TRBV12-4
CASTKEGQIYGYTF
TGTGCCAGCACCAAGGAGGGCCAGATCTATGGCTACACCTTC
>TRBD2|many|TRBJ2-1|TRBV9
CASSLGGLADYNEQFF
TGTGCCAGCAGCCTTGGGGGACTAGCTGATTACAATGAGCAGTTCTTC
>TRBD2|many|TRBJ2-1|TRBV5-1
CASREGLAGGEQFF
TGCGCCAGCAGGGAAGGACTAGCGGGAGGTGAGCAGTTCTTC
>.|few|TRBJ2-7|TRBV4-2
CASSQSAGANSYEQYF
TGTGCCAGCAGCCAGTCCGCAGGGGCCAACTCCTACGAGCAGTACTTC
>TRBD2|many|TRBJ2-1|TRBV2
CASRGLAGRNEQFF
TGTGCCAGCAGGGGGTTAGCGGGGAGGAATGAGCAGTTCTTC
>TRBD2|many|TRBJ2-1|TRBV5-4
CASSFGLAGGEQFF
TGTGCCAGCAGTTTCGGACTAGCGGGCGGTGAGCAGTTCTTC
>.|.|TRBJ2-5|TRBV30
CAWSVRPRGETQYF
TGTGCCTGGAGTGTACGGCCGAGGGGGGAGACCCAGTACTTC
>.|many|TRBJ2-2|TRBV3-1
CATHAQGVGELFF
TGTGCCACGCACGCTCAGGGAGTCGGGGAGCTGTTTTTT
>TRBD2|few|TRBJ2-1|TRBV7-9
CASSFTSGRFYEQFF
TGTGCCAGCAGCTTTACTAGCGGGAGGTTCTATGAGCAGTTCTTC
>TRBD2|many|TRBJ2-1|TRBV3-1
CASSQVLAGGVGEQFF
TGTGCCAGCAGCCAAGTACTAGCGGGAGGTGTCGGTGAGCAGTTCTTC
>.|few|TRBJ2-4|TRBV28
CASSFATGRSTAIGHIQYF
TGTGCCAGCAGTTTCGCAACCGGACGCAGTACAGCAATCGGGCACATTCAGTACTTC
>TRBD2|few|TRBJ2-1|TRBV30
CAWSVASGKYNEQFF
TGTGCCTGGAGTGTTGCTAGCGGGAAATACAATGAGCAGTTCTTC
>.|many|TRBJ1-5|TRBV20-1
CSAPGTYSNQPQHF
TGCAGTGCCCCAGGGACATATAGCAATCAGCCCCAGCATTTT
>TRBD2|.|TRBJ2-3|TRBV6-2/TRBV6-3
CASSYPRTSGRFGADTQYF
TGTGCCAGCAGTTACCCCCGTACTAGCGGGAGATTCGGTGCAGATACGCAGTATTTT
>TRBD2|many|TRBJ2-7|TRBV27
CASSLLAGGYEQYF
TGTGCCAGCAGTTTACTAGCGGGGGGCTACGAGCAGTACTTC
>.|many|TRBJ2-5|TRBV29-1
CSVGMASRGKETQYF
TGCAGCGTCGGAATGGCCAGTAGGGGGAAAGAGACCCAGTACTTC
>.|many|TRBJ2-2|TRBV30
CAWKTGRRDAGELFF
TGTGCCTGGAAGACCGGGCGGAGGGACGCCGGGGAGCTGTTTTTT
>.|.|TRBJ1-5|TRBV7-2
CASSLQGRDQPQHF
TGTGCCAGCAGCTTACAGGGCCGAGATCAGCCCCAGCATTTT
>TRBD2|many|TRBJ2-3|TRBV15
CATSRVGGGVFREAQYF
TGTGCCACCAGCAGAGTGGGCGGGGGGGTGTTTCGTGAAGCGCAGTATTTT
>.|.|TRBJ1-2|TRBV11-2
CASSLVDYGYTF
TGTGCCAGCAGCTTAGTGGACTATGGCTACACCTTC
>.|few|TRBJ2-7|TRBV18
CASSPGWGDSTYEQYF
TGTGCCAGCTCACCGGGGTGGGGGGACTCGACCTACGAGCAGTACTTC
>.|many|TRBJ1-5|TRBV7-8
CASSLETRDQPQHF
TGTGCCAGCAGCTTAGAAACCCGGGATCAGCCCCAGCATTTT
>.|few|TRBJ2-4|TRBV30
CACTPRGAKNIQYF
TGTGCCTGTACCCCAAGAGGAGCCAAAAACATTCAGTACTTC
>TRBD2|many|TRBJ2-1|TRBV5-1
CASSPGLAGGFSYNEQFF
TGCGCCAGCAGCCCCGGACTAGCGGGGGGGTTCTCCTACAATGAGCAGTTCTTC
>TRBD2|many|TRBJ2-3|TRBV28
CASSFQPGLPLTQYF
TGTGCCAGCAGTTTCCAACCGGGACTACCTTTGACGCAGTATTTT
>.|many|TRBJ1-5|TRBV20-1
CSARDPGRYNQPQHF
TGCAGTGCTAGAGATCCGGGACGATACAATCAGCCCCAGCATTTT
>.|many|TRBJ2-5|TRBV28
CATRSYRDFQETQYF
TGTGCCACCCGTAGTTACCGGGACTTTCAAGAGACCCAGTACTTC
>.|many|TRBJ2-6|TRBV3-1
CASSPRGSGANVLTF
TGTGCCAGCAGCCCGAGGGGCTCTGGGGCCAACGTCCTGACTTTC
>.|many|TRBJ2-7|TRBV5-5
CASSSYRAFDEQYF
TGTGCCAGCAGCTCCTACAGGGCTTTCGACGAGCAGTACTTC
>.|many|TRBJ2-5|TRBV30
CAWSADRKETQYF
TGTGCCTGGAGTGCCGACAGAAAAGAGACCCAGTACTTC
>TRBD2|many|TRBJ2-1|TRBV7-2
CASSLGGGNNEQFF
TGTGCCAGCAGCTTAGGGGGGGGAAACAATGAGCAGTTCTTC
>.|few|TRBJ2-2|TRBV11-2
CASSLVVRGTGELFF
TGTGCCAGCAGCTTAGTAGTTCGGGGGACCGGGGAGCTGTTTTTT
>.|many|TRBJ1-5|TRBV6-5
CASSYSRGQPQHF
TGTGCCAGCAGTTACTCTCGCGGTCAGCCCCAGCATTTT
>.|many|TRBJ2-1|TRBV20-1
CSARGQGGTSGYNEQFF
TGCAGTGCTAGGGGACAGGGGGGGACTAGCGGGTACAATGAGCAGTTCTTC
>.|many|TRBJ2-3|TRBV20-1
CSARDPRYTDTQYF
TGCAGTGCTAGAGATCCCCGATACACAGATACGCAGTATTTT
>TRBD1|many|TRBJ2-7|TRBV5-5
CASSRSTGTGGGEQYF
TGTGCCAGCAGTCGCTCAACCGGGACAGGGGGCGGCGAGCAGTACTTC
>TRBD1|many|TRBJ1-2|TRBV29-1
CSALSRGLDYGYTF
TGCAGCGCCCTGAGCAGGGGGCTTGACTATGGCTACACCTTC
>TRBD1|many|TRBJ2-3|TRBV28
CASGKTGPLTQYF
TGTGCCAGCGGCAAGACAGGGCCTTTAACGCAGTATTTT
>.|many|TRBJ2-5|TRBV7-9
CASSSGVRGLGETQYF
TGTGCCAGCAGCTCCGGAGTTCGGGGCTTAGGAGAGACCCAGTACTTC
>.|many|TRBJ1-6|TRBV7-9
CASSSGSSPLHF
TGTGCCAGCAGCTCGGGGAGCTCACCCCTCCACTTT
>.|few|TRBJ1-2|TRBV28
CASQGTHYGYTF
TGTGCCAGCCAGGGGACCCATTATGGCTACACCTTC
>.|.|TRBJ1-1|TRBV7-6
CASSKAGREEAFF
TGTGCCAGCAGCAAAGCCGGACGCGAAGAAGCTTTCTTT
>.|many|TRBJ2-1|TRBV18
CASSPAGTVSVEQFF
TGTGCCAGCTCACCAGCAGGGACGGTTAGTGTTGAGCAGTTCTTC